This T cell receptor (beta chain) came from a study of blood T cell repertoires in COVID-19. The assay was immunoSEQ multiplex PCR, and TCRdb's table has in-frame clones only and misses some. The sample lists almost 250,000 clones; 85% were seen once. The CDR3 runs 15 residues. Sequenced material: PBMCs or T cells enriched from blood (not recorded which). V gene TRBV21-1 combines with J gene TRBJ1-5. TRBV21-1 corresponds to a pseudogene. The sequence derives from a woman between 50 and 59 years old with acute COVID-19. DNA for the CDR3: TGTGCCAGCAGCAAAGCGCGAAGAAACAATCAGCCCCAGCATTTT. Translated: CASSKARRNNQPQHF.